This TCR beta chain was obtained from a study of cytomegalovirus exposure and HLA in healthy donors. This CDR3 spans 13 amino acids. Germline V gene sequence: CDR1 MGHDK, CDR2 SYGVNS. Trimming took off 5 bases at V and 4 bases at J, with 9 bases between the two ends. 60 Vbeta and 13 Jbeta primers were used in PCR. Profiling relied on immunoSEQ multiplex PCR, and the TCRdb table lists in-frame clones only, not all of them. The sample lists 120,000 or so clones, roughly 80% occurring once. This chain links TRBV25-1 with TRBJ1-5; TRBD1 might be the D (5 bases). The clonotype originates from a man between 18 and 35 years old in good health and CMV-seropositive. Sequencing was done on a sample of PBMCs. CDR3 sequence reads: CASSPSGNQPQHF. Written as DNA, the CDR3 is TGTGCCAGCAGTCCGTCAGGGAATCAGCCCCAGCATTTT.